A single sample is the source of the 16 T cell receptor beta chains below, sequenced in a study of beta chain features in type 1 diabetes. Study conclusions and caveats: Type 1 diabetes patients had moderately but significantly shorter TCRB CDR3s in all four CD4+ subsets.

Antigen specificity for these receptors is unknown. TCRB transcripts that were expressed got sequenced, as all of the isolated RNA had been reverse transcribed. Method: immunoSEQ multiplex PCR; TCRdb's copy keeps in-frame clones and lacks some. The sample lists about 28,000 clones, about 65% occurring once. The specimen sequenced was Tregs from blood. These receptors were obtained from a woman aged 30 to 39 with type 1 diabetes.

The rearrangement joins TRBV7-9 to TRBJ1-1; D unclear. This CDR3 comprises 12 residues. Trimming removed 5 bases from V and 1 base from J, with 5 bases in between. The germline gives CDR1 SEHNR, CDR2 FQNEAQ (reference sequence). CDR3 loop: CASSRQNTEAFF. The CDR3, as DNA: TGTGCCAGCAGCCGACAGAACACTGAAGCTTTCTTT.

The chain carries TRBV4-1 and TRBJ1-3; D is perhaps TRBD1 (5 bases). Germline V gene sequence: CDR1 MGHRA, CDR2 YSYEKL. CDR3 length: 14 amino acids. The DNA for the CDR3 is TGCGGAGCGAGCGGGGGACCCCTCGGAAACACCATATATTTT. Its translation is CGASGGPLGNTIYF.

This chain uses TRBV9 with TRBJ2-5, with 7 bases matching TRBD1. Germline V gene sequence: CDR1 SGDLS, CDR2 YYNGEE. The CDR3 consists of 14 residues. The ends lost 0 bases at V and 5 bases at J; junction bases unmatched: 4. The CDR3 coding sequence is TGTGCCAGCAGCGTAGCGTCCAGGGGGGAGACCCAGTACTTC. It specifies CASSVASRGETQYF.

This rearrangement joins TRBV10-3 to TRBJ2-5; 8 nucleotides match TRBD2. This CDR3 spans 17 amino acids. J gave up 5 bases and V 3 bases, and 14 bases lay outside the gene matches. Germline V gives CDR1 ENHRY, CDR2 SYGVKD. CDR3 loop: CAISDPGGDLSSETQYF. The CDR3 DNA sequence: TGTGCCATCAGTGACCCCGGGGGGGACCTTTCGTCGGAGACCCAGTACTTC.

The chain combines TRBV6-5 with TRBJ1-4; maybe TRBD1 (6 bases). The CDR3 runs 15 residues. CDR1 MNHEY and CDR2 SVGAGI come from the germline V gene. Trimming removed 8 bases at V and 3 bases at J, with 16 bases between. DNA of the CDR3: TGTGCCAGCCAACCCAGGGGAAGAGCTAATGAAAAACTGTTTTTT. Translated, it gives CASQPRGRANEKLFF.

CDR3: CASSLLAGGQETQYF. The CDR3 nucleotides read TGTGCCAGCAGCCTACTAGCGGGAGGGCAAGAGACCCAGTACTTC. The chain links TRBV5-6 to TRBJ2-5; TRBD2 aligns across 13 bases. Trimming removed 4 bases from V and 2 bases from J; junction bases left unmatched: 2. The germline CDR1 and CDR2 sequences are SGHDT and YYEEEE. This CDR3 has 15 residues. Full variable domain (missing parts from reference TRBV5-6 and TRBJ2-5): DAGVTQSPTHLIKTRGQQVTLRCSPKSGHDTVSWYQQALGQGPQFIFQYYEEEERQRGNFPDRFSGHQFPNYSSELNVNALLLGDSALYLCASSLLAGGQETQYFGPGTRLLVL.

This clone was counted a single time. The V call is TRBV5-1, the J call TRBJ2-3; a weak D match, TRBD1 (6 bases). Germline assignment: CDR1 SGHRS and CDR2 YFSETQ. The CDR3 is 15 amino acids. V shed 0 bases and J shed 3 bases, with 11 bases lying between them. The DNA for the CDR3 is TGCGCCAGCAGCTTGGGAGACAGGTTAACAGATACGCAGTATTTT. It specifies CASSLGDRLTDTQYF.

This clone is a singleton in its sample. The genes are TRBV7-2 and TRBJ2-5; 7 positions agree with TRBD2. V trimming: 1 base; J trimming: 4 bases; junction bases outside the gene matches: 3. This CDR3 is 14 amino acids long. CDR1 and CDR2 from the germline V gene are SGHTA and FQGNSA. CDR3 nucleotides: TGTGCCAGCAGCTTAGTTCCTAGCGGAGAGACCCAGTACTTC. Encoded protein: CASSLVPSGETQYF.

This clone has more than one count but fewer than ten. This rearrangement joins TRBV10-3 to TRBJ1-2; D is unclear. CDR3 length: 12 residues. Germline V gives CDR1 ENHRY, CDR2 SYGVKD. V lost 2 bases to trimming and J lost 7 bases, with 8 bases between them. CDR3 DNA sequence: TGTGCCATCAGTGAGCGCGGGTTTGGCTACACCTTC. Translation: CAISERGFGYTF.

As to this clone: The sample contains more than one DNA sequence encoding this CDR3. The V call is TRBV14, the J call TRBJ2-3; possibly TRBD2 for D (5 bases). The length of the CDR3 is 16 residues. The germline CDR1 and CDR2 sequences are SGHDN and FVKESK. Trimming left V 4 bases short and J 0 bases short, with 14 bases between. In DNA, the CDR3 is TGTGCCAGCAGCCTAGGACGCGGGTCTAGCACAGATACGCAGTATTTT. As protein: CASSLGRGSSTDTQYF.

This clone has just one count. The CDR3 DNA reads as TGCGCCAGCAGCTTGTGGGCTATGAACACTGAAGCTTTCTTT. Translating gives CASSLWAMNTEAFF. The V and J genes are TRBV5-1 and TRBJ1-1, with D unclear. The V end lost 1 base, the J end lost 0 bases, and 7 bases lay between the germline ends. This CDR3 has 14 amino acids. Germline CDR1 SGHRS, CDR2 YFSETQ.

The V call is TRBV7-3, the J call TRBJ1-1; no clear D. From germline, CDR1 is SGHTA and CDR2 FQGTGA. The CDR3 runs to 14 residues. V lost 2 bases to trimming and J lost 4 bases, with 11 bases between them. The CDR3 protein is CASSLEGSGTEAFF. The CDR3 coding sequence is TGTGCCAGCAGCTTAGAGGGCTCGGGCACTGAAGCTTTCTTT.

The chain couples TRBV6-5 to TRBJ1-1; TRBD1 might be the D (5 bases). This CDR3 has 14 amino acids. Trimming left V 4 bases short and J 3 bases short, with 12 bases between. Germline V gene sequence: CDR1 MNHEY, CDR2 SVGAGI. For the CDR3, the DNA is TGTGCCAGCAGTTTTCAGCAGGGTGACACTGAAGCTTTCTTT. It encodes CASSFQQGDTEAFF.

V usage is TRBV6-5 and J usage is TRBJ1-2; no reliable D call. Germline CDR1 reads MNHEY; CDR2 reads SVGAGI. This CDR3 comprises 13 residues. Trimming took 7 bases from V and 8 from J, leaving 17 bases between them. The CDR3 nucleotides are TGTGCCAGCATTTCAGCGGGCGCCTTCGGCTACACCTTC. Its translation: CASISAGAFGYTF.

This clone was found a few times. The CDR3 region has the DNA TGTGCCACCAAGAAAAGGGGGCACAATCAGCCCCAGCATTTT. Translated, it gives CATKKRGHNQPQHF. The chain couples TRBV10-3 to TRBJ1-5, with 7 bases fitting TRBD1. Germline trimming cut 10 bases from V and 3 bases from J; bases unmatched to any gene: 9. The CDR3 length is 14 residues. Germline V lookup: CDR1 ENHRY, CDR2 SYGVKD.

This clone was picked up one time. This chain joins TRBV4-2 and TRBJ2-3; D perhaps matches TRBD2 (5 bases). The CDR3 is 14 residues long. The V and J ends lost 1 base and 4 bases respectively, with 9 bases between them. Germline-derived CDR1 and CDR2 are LGHNA and YNFKEQ. The CDR3 loop reads CASSQGGLADTQYF. The CDR3 bases are TGTGCCAGCAGCCAAGGAGGGCTAGCAGATACGCAGTATTTT.